This record looks at one T cell receptor beta chain sequence and its context. The antigen remains unidentified. This specimen comes from a study of T cell repertoires in cytomegalovirus infection. Study in general: Recently identified HLA-C-restricted CMV epitopes were used, and well-studied HLA-B-restricted CMV epitopes were used as well. Public TCR beta signature analysis indicated the presence of both CMV infection and matching HLA type. Findings of the study overall: Based on cumulative public TCR beta family frequency, carriers of CMV plus the relevant HLA were identified. Ex vivo, HLA-C-restricted CMV-specific TCR beta clonotypes prevailed over the rest of the response.

Each CDR3 protein is one row after TCRdb ran MiXCR on the reads. The sample carries 70,000 to 85,000 distinct CDR3 sequences, about 40% recorded once. Germline CDR1 is ENHRY and CDR2 is SYGVKD. The CDR3 totals 18 residues. With 0 bases clipped from V and 6 bases from J, the junction kept 13 bases outside the gene matches. The specimen comprised CD8+ T cells from cultured PBMCs, sampled from culture after CMV antigen stimulation. This TCR was sampled from a human donor in good health (CMV status not recorded). Some clones in this sample may be carry-over from other donors' samples. The rearrangement joins TRBV10-3 to TRBJ2-3, with 9 bases lining up with TRBD1. The CDR3 coding sequence is TGTGCCATCAGTGAGTCGATTGTACAGGGGGCATCAAGGGATACGCAGTATTTT. It codes for CAISESIVQGASRDTQYF.